Here is one T cell receptor beta chain with its context. The CDR3 contains 14 residues. V shed 4 bases and J 7 bases; nucleotides not matched to a gene: 9. Per germline, CDR1 MDHEN and CDR2 SYDVKM. This record comes from a study of cytomegalovirus exposure and HLA in healthy donors. The PCR employed 60 Vbeta primers together with 13 Jbeta primers. The assay was immunoSEQ multiplex PCR, and TCRdb's table has in-frame clones only and misses some. The repertoire includes 150,000 to 200,000 clones, roughly 77% of them detected once, and 1% sits in the top ten. This chain connects TRBV28 to TRBJ1-2, with 7 bases aligning to TRBD1. The sequenced sample was PBMCs. This TCR was sampled from a woman in her 50s in good health and CMV-seropositive. The CDR3 region has the DNA TGTGCCAGCAGTTCCCACGACAGGGTAACTGGCTACACCTTC. Its protein is CASSSHDRVTGYTF.